Following are 19 T cell receptor beta chains from one sample sequenced in a study of beta chain features in type 1 diabetes. The isolated RNA, all of it, was reverse transcribed, so expressed TCRB transcripts were what got sequenced. TCRdb's copy holds only in-frame clones and misses some; the assay was immunoSEQ multiplex PCR. Counted here are hundreds of thousands of clones, 11% occurring once; the ten biggest clones make up less than 0.06%. Sequencing input: naive CD4+ T cells from blood. These receptors were obtained from a woman aged 18-35 years in good health.

The V call is TRBV7-2, the J call TRBJ2-1, with D possibly TRBD1 on 5 matching bases. Looked up from germline, CDR1 is SGHTA and CDR2 is FQGNSA. The CDR3 length is 14 residues. With 5 bases removed from V and 11 bases from J, the gap between germline ends came to 19 bases. DNA for the CDR3: TGTGCCAGCAGCGCGATAGGGGCTGTGGGGAAGCAGTTCTTC. Residues: CASSAIGAVGKQFF.

This rearrangement joins TRBV7-9 to TRBJ2-6; D not resolved. Germline loops: CDR1 SEHNR, CDR2 FQNEAQ (reference sequence). V was cut by 0 bases and J by 0 bases, with 12 bases left in between. The CDR3 sequence is 18 residues long. The CDR3 DNA follows: TGTGCCAGCAGCTTAGCATGGACCGTACCCTCTGGGGCCAACGTCCTGACTTTC. It translates to CASSLAWTVPSGANVLTF.

In DNA, the CDR3 is TGTGCTAGTGGTTTGTCACGGTACACCGGGGAGCTGTTTTTT. Translated, it gives CASGLSRYTGELFF. The chain has TRBV12-5 and TRBJ2-2; unclear D gene. Germline CDR1 LGHNT, CDR2 FRNRAP. Trimming took off 2 bases at V and 3 bases at J, with 7 bases between the two ends. The CDR3 is made up of 14 amino acids.

This clone came up a few times. The chain joins TRBV7-6 to TRBJ1-6; 7 nucleotides line up with TRBD1. V lost 5 bases to trimming and J lost 6 bases; unmatched junction nucleotides: 7. Germline CDR1 is SGHVS and CDR2 is FNYEAQ. This CDR3 region has 15 residues. The CDR3 nucleotides are TGTGCCAGCAGCCCATGGGGACAGACTAATTCACCCCTCCACTTT. Protein sequence: CASSPWGQTNSPLHF. Full variable domain (outside the CDR3, taken from reference TRBV7-6 and TRBJ1-6): GAGVSQSPRYKVTKRGQDVALRCDPISGHVSLYWYRQALGQGPEFLTYFNYEAQQDKSGLPNDRFSAERPEGSISTLTIQRTEQRDSAMYRCASSPWGQTNSPLHFGNGTRLTVT.

The gene calls are TRBV7-2 and TRBJ2-1, with D tentatively TRBD1 (6 bases). The CDR3 consists of 12 residues. Per germline, CDR1 SGHTA and CDR2 FQGNSA. Trimming took off 6 bases at V and 10 bases at J, with 13 bases between the two ends. The CDR3 here is CASSPQGWEQFF. The DNA for the CDR3 is TGTGCCAGCAGTCCACAGGGCTGGGAGCAGTTCTTC.

V usage is TRBV4-3 and J usage is TRBJ2-1, with D possibly called TRBD1 or TRBD2 (6 bases each). Germline CDR1 LGHNA, CDR2 YSLEER. This CDR3 region has 14 residues. V gave up 0 bases and J gave up 8 bases, with 11 bases separating them. The CDR3, as DNA: TGCGCCAGCAGCCAAGAGGTGGGGGGCTATGAGCAGTTCTTC. Translated: CASSQEVGGYEQFF.

The sample holds a few counts of this clone. V usage is TRBV11-2 and J usage is TRBJ2-1; 7 bases are a match to TRBD2. The V segment lost 1 base and the J segment 5 bases; nucleotides outside the gene matches: 5. From germline, CDR1 is SGHAT and CDR2 FQNNGV. CDR3 length: 15 residues. CDR3 protein: CASSLVAGVDNEQFF. CDR3 bases: TGTGCCAGCAGCTTAGTGGCGGGAGTTGACAATGAGCAGTTCTTC.

This clone was seen more than once but under ten times. The chain combines TRBV29-1 with TRBJ1-1; TRBD1 matches at 7 bases. The CDR3 covers 15 residues. With V trimmed by 6 bases and J by 0 bases, 10 bases remained unmatched. Germline V gives CDR1 SQVTM, CDR2 ANQGSEA. CDR3 protein: CSVRTRTGLNTEAFF. DNA for the CDR3: TGCAGCGTCAGAACAAGGACAGGACTGAACACTGAAGCTTTCTTT.

V and J are TRBV18 and TRBJ2-3, with no clear D. Germline V gene data show CDR1 as KGHSH and CDR2 as LQKENI. The V end was cut by 4 bases, the J end by 2 bases, with 7 bases between. This CDR3 is 13 amino acids long. The CDR3 loop is CASSLTNTDTQYF. CDR3 sequence (DNA): TGTGCCAGCTCACTAACTAACACAGATACGCAGTATTTT.

CDR3 sequence reads: CASSLYGGQQPQHF. The CDR3, as DNA: TGTGCCAGCAGTTTATACGGGGGGCAACAGCCCCAGCATTTT. The rearrangement links TRBV28 to TRBJ1-5; TRBD1 is a possible D gene (6 bases). The CDR3 consists of 14 residues. Germline lookup yields CDR1 MDHEN and CDR2 SYDVKM. The germline V and J ends were trimmed by 1 base and 7 bases, with 11 bases remaining between them.

The sample holds a few counts of this clone. The rearrangement joins TRBV29-1 to TRBJ2-1; no clear D gene. CDR1 is SQVTM, CDR2 ANQGSEA, per germline. V lost 4 bases to trimming and J lost 0 bases, with 13 bases between them. CDR3 length equals 15 residues. The CDR3 DNA follows: TGCAGCGTTGTTGGCAGTCAAAGCTCCTACAATGAGCAGTTCTTC. It encodes CSVVGSQSSYNEQFF.

This clone was counted only a few times. This chain connects TRBV15 to TRBJ2-7, with 12 bases matching TRBD2. Germline trimming cut 3 bases from V and 3 bases from J; bases unmatched to any gene: 0. Germline V gene lookup returns CDR1 LNHNV and CDR2 YYDKDF (reference sequence). The CDR3 length is 14 residues. The CDR3 region has the DNA TGTGCCACCAGCAGGACTAGCGGGAGCTACGAGCAGTACTTC. This codes for CATSRTSGSYEQYF.

The chain uses TRBV7-9 and TRBJ2-1; a possible D gene is TRBD1 (6 bases). Between the trimmed V and J ends, which lost 5 bases and 4 bases, there was a span of 9 bases. The CDR3 has 13 amino acids. The V gene's germline CDR1 is SEHNR and CDR2 FQNEAQ (reference sequence). CDR3 residues: CASSTTGYNEQFF. CDR3 nucleotides: TGTGCCAGCAGCACGACAGGTTACAATGAGCAGTTCTTC.

CDR3 in DNA: TGTGCCAGCAGCAGGGACTTTGAGACCCAGTACTTC. Amino acid sequence: CASSRDFETQYF. The genes are TRBV4-2 and TRBJ2-5; perhaps TRBD2 as D (6 bases). This CDR3 is 12 amino acids long. Trimming removed 5 bases at V and 5 bases at J, with 9 bases between. CDR1 is LGHNA and CDR2 is YNFKEQ in the germline V gene.

This clone was seen a few times. This rearrangement joins TRBV7-2 to TRBJ1-2, with TRBD1 identical over 7 bases. Germline V CDR1 and CDR2: SGHTA, FQGNSA. V was pared by 5 bases and J by 4 bases, with 10 bases of the junction left unmatched. The CDR3 is 15 residues long. CDR3: CASSLRQGVFYGYTF. The CDR3 DNA reads TGTGCCAGCAGCCTCCGACAGGGTGTATTCTATGGCTACACCTTC.

This clone was observed a few times. The identical CDR3 is also encoded by other nucleotide sequences in the sample. The chain uses TRBV2 and TRBJ1-2; 7 bases are a match to TRBD1. Per germline, CDR1 SNHLY and CDR2 FYNNEI. The CDR3 contains 12 residues. Losses at the gene ends were 6 bases for V and 4 bases for J; bases not matched to a gene: 2. The CDR3 loop reads CASRRTGYGYTF. The CDR3 DNA reads TGTGCCAGCAGGAGGACAGGCTATGGCTACACCTTC. Drawing the rest from reference TRBV2 and TRBJ1-2, the complete variable domain is EPEVTQTPSHQVTQMGQEVILRCVPISNHLYFYWYRQILGQKVEFLVSFYNNEISEKSEIFDDQFSVERPDGSNFTLKIRSTKLEDSAMYFCASRRTGYGYTFGSGTRLTVV.

V usage is TRBV7-2 and J usage is TRBJ2-6; D remains ambiguous. The germline gives CDR1 SGHTA, CDR2 FQGNSA. Trimming pared 1 base from V and 3 bases from J, leaving 13 bases between. This CDR3 is 17 amino acids long. The CDR3 sequence: CASSLDLGLYGANVLTF. CDR3 coding DNA: TGTGCCAGCAGCTTAGATTTAGGGCTCTATGGGGCCAACGTCCTGACTTTC.

A few counts support this clone. The chain has TRBV27 and TRBJ2-1; tentatively, D is TRBD2 (7 bases). This CDR3 region has 14 residues. Between the trimmed V and J ends, which lost 4 bases and 9 bases, there was a span of 16 bases. CDR1 MNHEY and CDR2 SMNVEV come from the germline V gene (reference sequence). The CDR3 loop is CASSSGGAPPEQFF. The CDR3 coding sequence is TGTGCCAGCAGTTCGGGGGGCGCCCCCCCTGAGCAGTTCTTC.

This clone has just a few counts. V gene TRBV6-1 combines with J gene TRBJ2-1; no reliable D call. V was trimmed by 8 bases and J by 9 bases, leaving 14 bases between them. The CDR3 contains 12 residues. Germline CDR1 MNHNS, CDR2 SASEGT. The CDR3 reads CASSSTTVEQFF. CDR3 DNA sequence: TGTGCCAGCTCCTCGACGACGGTTGAGCAGTTCTTC.